This T cell receptor beta chain stems from a study of shared clonotypes between healthy human individuals. Study context: For every donor, three CD4 naive, three CD4 memory, two CD8 naive and one CD8 memory plates were used.

It was CD45RO-negative cells, positively selected for CCR7, that made up naive CD8 cells, with terminally differentiated effector memory CD45RA+ cells excluded. Details on this clone: Its antigen remains unknown.

Overall study findings and caveats: Owing to a small donor count, the genetic and exposure-history diversity represented was limited. The study found roughly 5% of naive CD4 clonotypes shared across a handful of donors.

The V and J ends lost 6 bases and 2 bases respectively, with 13 bases between them. The germline V gene encodes CDR1 MNHEY and CDR2 SMNVEV (reference sequence). This CDR3 has 14 residues. Evenly divided among several immunoSEQ plates was the genomic DNA of each subset. TCRdb's table, derived via immunoSEQ multiplex PCR, lists solely in-frame clones and lacks some. The data hold hundreds of thousands of clones, with about 90% observed a single time. Input material: naive CD8+ T cells sorted from blood. This TCR was sampled from a man aged 30-40 years in good health. This chain joins TRBV27 and TRBJ1-2; D ambiguous. CDR3 in amino acids: CASSPRSANYGYTF. As DNA, the CDR3 is TGTGCCAGCAGCCCCCGTTCAGCAAACTATGGCTACACCTTC.